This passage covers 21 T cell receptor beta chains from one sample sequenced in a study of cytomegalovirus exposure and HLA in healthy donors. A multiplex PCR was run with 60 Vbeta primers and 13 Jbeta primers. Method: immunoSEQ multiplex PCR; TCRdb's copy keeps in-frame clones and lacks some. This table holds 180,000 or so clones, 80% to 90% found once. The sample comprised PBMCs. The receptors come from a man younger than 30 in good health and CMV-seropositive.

CDR3 amino acids: CASSLDPETQYF. DNA for the CDR3: TGTGCCAGCAGCTTAGATCCGGAGACCCAGTACTTC. The rearrangement uses TRBV11-2 and TRBJ2-5; no clear D. Trimming left V 0 bases short and J 5 bases short, with 4 bases between. The CDR3 runs to 12 residues. Germline-derived CDR1 and CDR2 are SGHAT and FQNNGV.

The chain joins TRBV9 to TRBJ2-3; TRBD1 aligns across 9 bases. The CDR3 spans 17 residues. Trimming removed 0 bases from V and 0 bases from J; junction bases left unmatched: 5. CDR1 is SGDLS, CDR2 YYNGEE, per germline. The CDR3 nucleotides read TGTGCCAGCAGCGTAGTAGGAGGACAGGGGAGCACAGATACGCAGTATTTT. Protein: CASSVVGGQGSTDTQYF.

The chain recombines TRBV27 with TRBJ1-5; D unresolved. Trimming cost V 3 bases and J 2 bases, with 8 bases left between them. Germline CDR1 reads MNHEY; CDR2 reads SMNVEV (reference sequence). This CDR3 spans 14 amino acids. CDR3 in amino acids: CASSFVPGNQPQHF. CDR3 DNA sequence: TGTGCCAGCAGTTTCGTTCCGGGCAATCAGCCCCAGCATTTT.

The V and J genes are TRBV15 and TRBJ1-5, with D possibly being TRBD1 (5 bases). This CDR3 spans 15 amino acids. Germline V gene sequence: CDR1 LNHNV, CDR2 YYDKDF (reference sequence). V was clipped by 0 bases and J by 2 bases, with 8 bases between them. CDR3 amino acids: CATSRDQGGNQPQHF. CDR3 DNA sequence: TGTGCCACCAGCAGAGACCAGGGCGGCAATCAGCCCCAGCATTTT.

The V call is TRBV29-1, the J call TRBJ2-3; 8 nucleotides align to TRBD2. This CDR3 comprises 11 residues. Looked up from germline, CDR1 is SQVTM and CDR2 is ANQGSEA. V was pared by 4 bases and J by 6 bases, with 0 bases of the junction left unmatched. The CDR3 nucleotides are TGCAGCGTTGCGGGAGGGGATACGCAGTATTTT. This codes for CSVAGGDTQYF.

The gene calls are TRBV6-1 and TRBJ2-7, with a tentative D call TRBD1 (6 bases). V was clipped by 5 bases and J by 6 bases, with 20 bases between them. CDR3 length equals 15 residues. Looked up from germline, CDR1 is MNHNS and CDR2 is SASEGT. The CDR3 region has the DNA TGTGCCAGCAGTCCTTCCCCCACAGGGAACAGCGAGCAGTACTTC. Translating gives CASSPSPTGNSEQYF.

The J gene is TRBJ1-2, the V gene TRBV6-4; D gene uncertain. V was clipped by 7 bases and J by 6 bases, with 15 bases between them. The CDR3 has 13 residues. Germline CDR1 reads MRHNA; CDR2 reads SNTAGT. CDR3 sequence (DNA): TGTGCCAGCATTTTGACGGGGATACATGGCTACACCTTC. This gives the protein CASILTGIHGYTF.

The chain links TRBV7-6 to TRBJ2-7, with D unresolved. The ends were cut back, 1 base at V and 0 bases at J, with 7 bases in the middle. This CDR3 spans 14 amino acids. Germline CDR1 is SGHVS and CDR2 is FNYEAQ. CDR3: CASSLVASSYEQYF. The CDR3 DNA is TGTGCCAGCAGCTTAGTTGCCAGCTCCTACGAGCAGTACTTC. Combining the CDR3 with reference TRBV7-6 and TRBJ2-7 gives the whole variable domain GAGVSQSPRYKVTKRGQDVALRCDPISGHVSLYWYRQALGQGPEFLTYFNYEAQQDKSGLPNDRFSAERPEGSISTLTIQRTEQRDSAMYRCASSLVASSYEQYFGPGTRLTVT.

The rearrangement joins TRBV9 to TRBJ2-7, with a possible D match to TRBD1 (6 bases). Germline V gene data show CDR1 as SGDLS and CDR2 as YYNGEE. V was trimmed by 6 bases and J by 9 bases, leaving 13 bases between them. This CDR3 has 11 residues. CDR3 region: CASKQGNSQYF. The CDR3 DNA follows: TGTGCCAGCAAGCAGGGGAACTCGCAGTACTTC.

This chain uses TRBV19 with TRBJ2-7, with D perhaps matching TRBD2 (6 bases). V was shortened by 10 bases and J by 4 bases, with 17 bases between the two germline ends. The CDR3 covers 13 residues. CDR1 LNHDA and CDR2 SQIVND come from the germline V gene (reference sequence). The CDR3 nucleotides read TGTGCCACCTCCGTGGGGACTTTATACGAGCAGTACTTC. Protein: CATSVGTLYEQYF.

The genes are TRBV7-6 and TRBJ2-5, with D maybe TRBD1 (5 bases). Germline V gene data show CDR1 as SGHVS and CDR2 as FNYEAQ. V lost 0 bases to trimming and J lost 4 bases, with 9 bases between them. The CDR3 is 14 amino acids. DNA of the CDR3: TGTGCCAGCAGCTTAGCCGGGCAGGGAGAGACCCAGTACTTC. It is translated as CASSLAGQGETQYF.

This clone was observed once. CDR3 sequence: CASSGGHSGANVLTF. Here the CDR3 DNA reads TGCGCCAGCTCAGGGGGACACTCTGGGGCCAACGTCCTGACTTTC. The chain links TRBV4-1 to TRBJ2-6; 7 bases match TRBD1. The V gene end was trimmed by 8 bases and the J gene end by 0 bases; junction bases not matched to a gene: 4. CDR3 size: 15 residues. CDR1 MGHRA and CDR2 YSYEKL come from the germline V gene.

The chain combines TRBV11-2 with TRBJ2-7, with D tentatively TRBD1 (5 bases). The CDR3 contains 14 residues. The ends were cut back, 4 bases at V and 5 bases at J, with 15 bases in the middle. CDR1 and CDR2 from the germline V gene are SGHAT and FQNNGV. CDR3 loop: CASSSVSWGHEQYF. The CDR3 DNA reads TGTGCCAGCAGCTCCGTCTCCTGGGGCCACGAGCAGTACTTC.

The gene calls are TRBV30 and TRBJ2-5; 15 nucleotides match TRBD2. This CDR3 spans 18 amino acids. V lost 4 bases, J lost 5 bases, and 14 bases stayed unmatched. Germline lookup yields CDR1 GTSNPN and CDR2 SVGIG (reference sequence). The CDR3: CAWTPGLAGGGGWETQYF. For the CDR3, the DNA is TGTGCCTGGACCCCGGGACTAGCGGGGGGCGGTGGTTGGGAGACCCAGTACTTC.

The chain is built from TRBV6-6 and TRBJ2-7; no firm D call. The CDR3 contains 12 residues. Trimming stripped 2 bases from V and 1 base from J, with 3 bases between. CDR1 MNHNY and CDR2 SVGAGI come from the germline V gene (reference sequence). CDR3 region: CASSYRSYEQYF. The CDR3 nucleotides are TGTGCCAGCAGTTACCGGTCCTACGAGCAGTACTTC.

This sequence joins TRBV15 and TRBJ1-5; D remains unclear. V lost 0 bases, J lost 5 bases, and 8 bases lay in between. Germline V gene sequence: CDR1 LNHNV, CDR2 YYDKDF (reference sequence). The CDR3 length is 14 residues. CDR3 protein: CATSRDPQDQPQHF. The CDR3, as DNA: TGTGCCACCAGCAGAGATCCCCAGGATCAGCCCCAGCATTTT.

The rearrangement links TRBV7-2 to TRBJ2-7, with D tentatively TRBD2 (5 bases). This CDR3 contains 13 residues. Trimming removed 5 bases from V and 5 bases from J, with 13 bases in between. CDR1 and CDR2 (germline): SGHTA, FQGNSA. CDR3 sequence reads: CASSDYMQDEQYF. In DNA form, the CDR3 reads TGTGCCAGCAGCGACTATATGCAGGACGAGCAGTACTTC.

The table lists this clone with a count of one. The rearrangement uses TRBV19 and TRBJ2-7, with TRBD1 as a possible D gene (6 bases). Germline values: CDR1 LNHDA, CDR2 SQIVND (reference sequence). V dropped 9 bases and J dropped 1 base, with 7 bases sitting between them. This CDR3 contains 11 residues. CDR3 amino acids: CASRGSYEQYF. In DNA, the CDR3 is TGTGCCAGCAGGGGTTCCTACGAGCAGTACTTC.

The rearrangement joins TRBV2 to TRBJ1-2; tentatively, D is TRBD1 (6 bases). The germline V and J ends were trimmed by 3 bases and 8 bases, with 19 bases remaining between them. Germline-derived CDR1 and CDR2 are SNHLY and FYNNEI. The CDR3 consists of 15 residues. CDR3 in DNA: TGTGCCAGCAGTGATTTGGGGGCATCGACTCGAGGCTACACCTTC. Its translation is CASSDLGASTRGYTF.

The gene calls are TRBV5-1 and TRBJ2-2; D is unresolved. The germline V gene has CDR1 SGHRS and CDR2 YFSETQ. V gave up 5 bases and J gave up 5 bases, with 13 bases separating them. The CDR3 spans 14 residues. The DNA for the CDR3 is TGCGCCAGCAGGTGGCGGATTCGGACCGGGGAGCTGTTTTTT. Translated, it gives CASRWRIRTGELFF.

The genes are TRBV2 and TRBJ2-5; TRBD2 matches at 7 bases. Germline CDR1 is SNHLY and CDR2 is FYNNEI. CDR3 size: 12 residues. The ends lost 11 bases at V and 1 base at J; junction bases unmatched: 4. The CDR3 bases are TGTGCCGAGGGCGGGGGCCAAGAGACCCAGTACTTC. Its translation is CAEGGGQETQYF.